The clone carrying this TCR beta chain was observed once. These data come from a study of control samples from healthy donors and cancer patients. CDR1 and CDR2 from the germline V gene are SGHRS and YFSETQ. CDR3 length: 12 amino acids. V lost 0 bases, J lost 3 bases, and 3 bases lay in between. Clones were sequenced by immunoSEQ multiplex PCR, and TCRdb holds only the in-frame ones, with some missing. The sample contains 100,000 to 150,000 clones, 85% to 95% of which appear only once. Sequenced: blood. The V and J genes are TRBV5-1 and TRBJ1-2; D uncertain. This receptor was taken from a man between 18 and 35 years old in good health. The DNA of the CDR3 is TGCGCCAGCAGCTTGGGCGACTATGGCTACACCTTC. Amino acids: CASSLGDYGYTF. Using reference TRBV5-1 and TRBJ1-2 for the parts outside the CDR3, the full variable domain is KAGVTQTPRYLIKTRGQQVTLSCSPISGHRSVSWYQQTPGQGLQFLFEYFSETQRNKGNFPGRFSGRQFSNSRSEMNVSTLELGDSALYLCASSLGDYGYTFGSGTRLTVV.